This T cell receptor beta chain was documented in a study of blood T cell repertoires in COVID-19. About the study: T cells, B-cell-depleted T cells, or PBMCs supplied cDNA or gDNA.

Only in-frame clones appear in the TCRdb table, and some are missing; sequencing was by immunoSEQ multiplex PCR. The table includes some 180,000 clones, 80% detected once. Study members were between roughly 18 and 100 years old and lived in fewer than 30 US regions. Contact with a PCR-confirmed or clinician-diagnosed COVID-19 case occurred within 2 weeks of entry. J gave up 5 bases and V 2 bases, and 6 bases lay outside the gene matches. The germline V gene has CDR1 SGHRS and CDR2 YFSETQ. This CDR3 spans 14 amino acids. This receptor was identified in a man aged 60 to 69 who had been exposed to COVID-19. The sample was PBMCs or T cells enriched from blood (not recorded which). The chain links TRBV5-1 to TRBJ2-5, with 7 bases aligning to TRBD2. CDR3 DNA sequence: TGCGCCAGCAGCTTCGGGACTACCAAGGAGACCCAGTACTTC. Translation: CASSFGTTKETQYF. Full variable domain (outside the CDR3, taken from reference TRBV5-1 and TRBJ2-5): KAGVTQTPRYLIKTRGQQVTLSCSPISGHRSVSWYQQTPGQGLQFLFEYFSETQRNKGNFPGRFSGRQFSNSRSEMNVSTLELGDSALYLCASSFGTTKETQYFGPGTRLLVL.